These T cell receptor beta chains were read from a single sample in a study of blood T cell repertoires in COVID-19. The table came from immunoSEQ multiplex PCR; TCRdb's copy has only in-frame clones and leaves some out. The sample lists 150,000 to 200,000 clones; roughly 84% were seen once. Sequencing was performed on peripheral blood. The receptors stem from an elderly woman with active or convalescent COVID-19. CDR3s include the opening cysteine and the closing phenylalanine or tryptophan. D genes are given only for firm matches. Clone size is stated in some rows and not others, as once, few, many or a class when expanded.

j_gene | abundance | v_gene | d_gene | CDR3aa | CDR3nt
TRBJ2-7 | - | TRBV7-9 | TRBD1 | CASSLAVGTALYEQYF | TGTGCCAGCAGCTTAGCGGTGGGGACAGCCCTCTACGAGCAGTACTTC
TRBJ1-3 | - | TRBV7-9 | TRBD1 | CATGTAKDRRLGGNTIYF | TGTGCCACCGGGACAGCTAAGGACCGCCGGCTCGGTGGAAACACCATATATTTT
TRBJ1-2 | - | TRBV6-1 | - | CASSDKLTGTVYGYTF | TGTGCCAGCAGTGACAAACTGACCGGGACTGTCTATGGCTACACCTTC
TRBJ2-7 | - | TRBV4-2 | TRBD2 | CASSQELADSTYEQYF | TGTGCCAGCAGCCAAGAACTAGCGGACAGTACCTACGAGCAGTACTTC
TRBJ1-5 | - | TRBV7-9 | - | CASSLGTGQWHF | TGTGCCAGCAGCTTAGGAACAGGGCAATGGCATTTT
TRBJ2-1 | - | TRBV18 | - | CASSPRVAENEQFF | TGTGCCAGCTCACCCCGGGTAGCGGAGAATGAGCAGTTCTTC
TRBJ2-1 | - | TRBV5-4 | - | CASSWDRGVSLDEQFF | TGTGCCAGCAGCTGGGACCGCGGGGTCTCTTTGGATGAGCAGTTCTTC
TRBJ1-5 | - | TRBV4-1 | - | CASSQPTARLPQHF | TGCGCCAGCAGCCAGCCGACGGCGCGGTTGCCCCAGCATTTT
TRBJ2-5 | once | TRBV7-3 | TRBD1 | CASSPGTGGSETQYF | TGTGCCAGCAGCCCAGGGACAGGGGGTTCGGAGACCCAGTACTTC
TRBJ2-5 | - | TRBV20-1 | TRBD1 | CSADRGETQYF | TGCAGTGCTGACAGGGGAGAGACCCAGTACTTC
TRBJ2-7 | - | TRBV9 | TRBD2 | CASSPGLAGLYEQYF | TGTGCCAGCAGCCCAGGGCTAGCGGGACTCTACGAGCAGTACTTC
TRBJ2-7 | - | TRBV10-1 | TRBD2 | CASSDQRDLSYEQYF | TGCGCCAGCAGTGACCAGCGGGACCTATCCTACGAGCAGTACTTC
TRBJ2-7 | - | TRBV6-6 | TRBD2 | CASNGLAGVGEQYF | TGTGCCAGCAACGGACTAGCGGGAGTGGGTGAGCAGTACTTC
TRBJ1-2 | - | TRBV11-3 | - | CASSLDLSAYGYTF | TGTGCCAGCAGCTTAGACTTGAGCGCCTATGGCTACACCTTC
TRBJ2-2 | - | TRBV4-1 | - | CASSPRSGGANTGELFF | TGCGCCAGCAGCCCAAGGTCTGGGGGCGCCAACACCGGGGAGCTGTTTTTT
TRBJ2-3 | few | TRBV10-3 | TRBD2 | CAINRGRAGADTQYF | TGTGCCATAAACCGCGGGAGGGCCGGGGCAGATACGCAGTATTTT
TRBJ2-2 | once | TRBV28 | TRBD2 | CASSLDTSGTGELFF | TGTGCCAGCAGTTTAGATACTAGCGGGACCGGGGAGCTGTTTTTT
TRBJ2-1 | - | TRBV19 | TRBD1 | CASRRQGVYNEQFF | TGTGCCAGTCGAAGACAGGGAGTTTACAATGAGCAGTTCTTC
TRBJ1-5 | - | TRBV19 | - | CASSINTGGTYSNQPQHF | TGTGCCAGTAGTATAAACACGGGGGGGACGTATAGCAATCAGCCCCAGCATTTT
TRBJ2-1 | once | TRBV6-1 | TRBD1 | CASSAPGQGYNEQFF | TGTGCCAGCAGTGCCCCGGGACAGGGGTACAATGAGCAGTTCTTC
TRBJ1-5 | - | TRBV11-2 | - | CASSLVSGPNQPQHF | TGTGCCAGCAGCTTAGTGTCAGGGCCCAATCAGCCCCAGCATTTT